Sequencing of this T cell receptor beta chain was carried out in a study of T-cell memory formation after mild COVID-19. Regarding the study as a whole: Unconfirmed was the SARS-CoV-2 specificity of second-wave clones that peaked on day 37. CD4+ contracting clones were mainly CM and EM; CD8+ ones, EMRA.

Barcoded TCR alpha and TCR beta cDNA libraries with UMIs came from 5'RACE using constant-segment primers. One entry per CDR3 protein, called by TCRdb with MiXCR from the 5' RACE reads. The data contain about 140,000 distinct CDR3 sequences, about 14% of them singletons. In its sample, this clonotype was seen once. Its cognate antigen is unknown. Trimming removed 3 bases from V and 2 bases from J; junction bases left unmatched: 1. The CDR3 loop spans 13 amino acids. CDR1 and CDR2 from the germline V gene are SQVTM and ANQGSEA. Sequencing input: PBMCs or a T cell subset sorted from them (not recorded which). The sequence was collected from an adult woman who had mild COVID-19 (a few samples of this study predate the infection). Cell type and time point are not known. The chain uses TRBV29-1 and TRBJ1-2; the match to TRBD1 covers 9 bases. Written as DNA, the CDR3 is TGCAGCGTTGAGGACAGGGGCAACTATGGCTACACCTTC. It translates to CSVEDRGNYGYTF.